Each of the 11 T cell receptor beta chains below was sequenced from the same sample in a study of siplizumab effects on memory and regulatory T cells. Sequencing used immunoSEQ multiplex PCR; TCRdb keeps in-frame clones, though not all of them. The sample records about 3,400 clones, 53% being singletons. Coculturing at 37°C lasted 6 days for the mixed lymphocyte reaction cells. Their antigens are not known. Specimen: CFSE-low (dividing) CD4+ T cells sorted from an allogeneic mixed lymphocyte reaction. Receptor source: a human donor in good health; the cells came from an allogeneic mixed lymphocyte reaction.

This chain connects TRBV4-1 to TRBJ2-7; D unclear. CDR3 length equals 16 residues. The V end was cut by 0 bases, the J end by 1 base, with 13 bases between. Germline assignment: CDR1 MGHRA and CDR2 YSYEKL. The CDR3 nucleotides are TGCGCCAGCAGCCAAGATCCCCCCCGGGCTTCCTACGAGCAGTACTTC. It translates to CASSQDPPRASYEQYF.

The rearrangement uses TRBV19 and TRBJ1-4; D uncertain. V was shortened by 1 base and J by 0 bases, with 9 bases between the two germline ends. CDR1 and CDR2 (germline): LNHDA, SQIVND (reference sequence). The CDR3 totals 16 residues. DNA for the CDR3: TGTGCCAGTAGTATAGGACACCCTTCAACTAATGAAAAACTGTTTTTT. It codes for CASSIGHPSTNEKLFF.

V usage is TRBV6-6 and J usage is TRBJ1-2; TRBD1 might be the D (6 bases). Looked up from germline, CDR1 is MNHNY and CDR2 is SVGAGI (reference sequence). Trimming stripped 2 bases from V and 7 bases from J, with 11 bases between. CDR3 length equals 13 residues. The CDR3 DNA follows: TGTGCCAGCAGTTACGGGGGCCCCGGTGGCTACACCTTC. Its translation is CASSYGGPGGYTF.

This chain joins TRBV5-1 and TRBJ2-2; 8 bases align to TRBD2. V lost 5 bases and J lost 3; bases outside the gene matches: 6. The CDR3 is 15 residues long. The V gene's germline CDR1 is SGHRS and CDR2 YFSETQ. CDR3 sequence (DNA): TGCGCCAGCAGTCGCGCGGGGGGCGACACCGGGGAGCTGTTTTTT. It is translated as CASSRAGGDTGELFF.

The chain has TRBV7-3 and TRBJ2-3, with TRBD2 matching 11 bases. J lost 1 base, V lost 4 bases, and 4 bases had no gene match. The CDR3 is 16 amino acids. CDR1 and CDR2 from the germline V gene are SGHTA and FQGTGA. The CDR3 loop is CASSSPGLAGTDTQYF. The CDR3 coding sequence is TGTGCCAGCAGCTCCCCGGGACTAGCGGGCACAGATACGCAGTATTTT.

This clone was found a few times. V is TRBV2 and J is TRBJ2-2, with D maybe TRBD2 (6 bases). Germline CDR1 is SNHLY and CDR2 is FYNNEI. V was clipped by 9 bases and J by 0 bases, with 11 bases between them. The CDR3 is made up of 14 amino acids. CDR3 loop: CARSGLSNTGELFF. As DNA, the CDR3 is TGTGCCAGGTCGGGACTTTCGAACACCGGGGAGCTGTTTTTT.

V and J are TRBV18 and TRBJ2-7; the D is unclear. The CDR3 is 12 amino acids. CDR1 and CDR2 (germline): KGHSH, LQKENI. V lost 6 bases, J lost 3 bases, and 9 bases lay in between. The CDR3 sequence: CASSPTNYEQYF. The CDR3 DNA sequence: TGTGCCAGCTCCCCCACAAACTACGAGCAGTACTTC.

The rearrangement links TRBV10-1 to TRBJ2-5; 8 bases are a match to TRBD1. Germline loops: CDR1 WNHNN, CDR2 SYGVQD (reference sequence). CDR3 length: 14 residues. V lost 9 bases, J lost 3 bases, and 9 bases stayed unmatched. CDR3 nucleotide sequence: TGCGCCAGTTTACTACAGGGGGAGAAAGAGACCCAGTACTTC. It codes for CASLLQGEKETQYF.

This clone turned up a few times. The rearrangement joins TRBV5-4 to TRBJ1-4; 11 nucleotides line up with TRBD1. Germline CDR1 reads SGHNT; CDR2 reads YYREEE (reference sequence). The CDR3 sequence is 15 residues long. V shed 3 bases, J shed 7 bases, and the junction held 5 bases outside the gene matches. Here the CDR3 reads CASSSGQGGGEKLFF. CDR3 nucleotides: TGTGCCAGCAGCTCGGGACAGGGGGGAGGTGAAAAACTGTTTTTT.

The genes are TRBV7-9 and TRBJ1-2; D possibly corresponds to TRBD1 (6 bases). Per germline, CDR1 SEHNR and CDR2 FQNEAQ (reference sequence). The CDR3 length is 15 residues. Trimming cost V 5 bases and J 4 bases, with 17 bases left between them. CDR3 in amino acids: CASSVRGEGSYGYTF. The DNA for the CDR3 is TGTGCCAGCAGCGTGAGGGGGGAGGGGTCCTATGGCTACACCTTC.

This clone came up a few times. J is TRBJ1-5 and V is TRBV6-6; a possible D gene is TRBD1 (6 bases). With 3 bases removed from V and 5 bases from J, the gap between germline ends came to 11 bases. Germline V gene lookup returns CDR1 MNHNY and CDR2 SVGAGI (reference sequence). This CDR3 has 14 residues. CDR3 DNA sequence: TGTGCCAGCAGTTATTCACAGGGAGATCAGCCCCAGCATTTT. Amino acids: CASSYSQGDQPQHF.